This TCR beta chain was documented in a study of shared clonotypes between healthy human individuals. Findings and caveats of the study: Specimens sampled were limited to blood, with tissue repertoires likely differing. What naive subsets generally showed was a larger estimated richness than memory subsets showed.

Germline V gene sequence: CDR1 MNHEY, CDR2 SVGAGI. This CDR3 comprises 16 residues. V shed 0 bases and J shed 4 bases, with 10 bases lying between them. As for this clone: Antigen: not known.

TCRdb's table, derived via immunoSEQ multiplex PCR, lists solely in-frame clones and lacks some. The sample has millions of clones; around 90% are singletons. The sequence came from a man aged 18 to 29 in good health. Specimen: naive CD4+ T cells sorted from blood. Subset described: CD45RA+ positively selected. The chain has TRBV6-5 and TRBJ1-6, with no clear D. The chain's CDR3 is CASSYSTQLYNSPLHF. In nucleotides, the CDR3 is TGTGCCAGCAGTTACTCGACTCAGCTTTATAATTCACCCCTCCACTTT.